This T cell receptor (beta chain) was recorded in a study of blood T cell repertoires in COVID-19 (TCRdb year 2020). Notes on the research overall: The collaborator samples originated in the United States, Italy and Spain and spanned the acute and convalescent phases of COVID-19. The prospective study material was composed of cDNA or gDNA derived from T cells, B-cell-depleted T cells, or PBMCs. Deeply sampled blood TCRbeta repertoires from subjects exposed to, actively infected with, or recovered from COVID-19 were included in the dataset. A freely available public database, intended as a resource for researchers studying the immune response to SARS-CoV-2, is where the repertoires were released. Samples came from the ongoing ImmuneRACE study (first 160 participants) plus 1,254 subjects from 6 global collaborators. The sample metadata nearly always contained a de-identified subject ID, COVID-19 status, age in years and sex. Where available, HLA class I and class II types were taken from metadata supplied by the sample provider and were not determined by assay-based typing. Overall study outcomes, separate from this receptor: Clinical and demographic metadata were provided uncurated, with the amount varying by source and participant.

Regarding this clone: There is no known antigen for this receptor. No base quality values were provided; no much bigger clone lies one nucleotide off.

The collaborating institutions used their own protocols to collect whole blood in K2EDTA tubes. For TCRbeta analysis, collaborator samples were shipped as frozen whole blood, as isolated PBMCs, or as DNA extracted from either sample type. TCRbeta CDR3 regions were amplified from genomic DNA using the immunoSEQ Assay, a bias-controlled multiplex PCR. The authors processed their data as follows. The number of nucleated cells in each sample was estimated from the amplification of reference gene primers within the assay. Sequence reads were collapsed and filtered to measure the absolute abundance of every unique TCRbeta CDR3 rearrangement. For each sample, productive Simpson clonality was calculated as the square root of Simpson's diversity index over productive rearrangements. The source is immuneACCESS, and TCRdb retained only in-frame sequences with V and J called. Part of the clones is not carried over; for the studies checked, unresolved V genes explain less than half of this, and the remainder is unexplained. V and J calls plus clone size are reproduced from that table; the DNA served to infer D and trimming. In this sample the table shows 200,000 to 300,000 clones, around four fifths of which occur a single time. The ten largest clones capture more than 4% of the sample.

V lost 5 bases and J lost 8 bases, and the count of bases not matched to a germline gene is 13. The germline V gene (reference sequence) provides CDR1 MNHEY and CDR2 SMNVEV. CDR3 length: 16 amino acids, cysteine to phenylalanine. The retained sequence is limited to the CDR3, 48 bases, with the frame set at the first base. What was sequenced was peripheral blood. This receptor was obtained from a man aged 50-60 years with acute or convalescent COVID-19. The chain is encoded by TRBV27 joined to TRBJ1-2; TRBD1 fits 11 bases in the junction. The CDR3 has the sequence CASSRTGGSPFDGYTF. The nucleotide sequence is given as TGTGCCAGCAGTAGGACAGGGGGCTCTCCGTTTGACGGCTACACCTTC.